This T cell receptor (beta chain) came from a study of blood T cell repertoires in COVID-19. Turning to the study itself: From T cells, B-cell-depleted T cells, or PBMCs came the material, which was cDNA or gDNA.

The CDR3 extends over 16 amino acids. Germline V gene lookup returns CDR1 MNHEY and CDR2 SVGEGT. V dropped 6 bases and J dropped 5; count of bases not matched to a gene: 9. Libraries were prepared by immunoSEQ multiplex PCR; TCRdb keeps only in-frame clonotypes and omits some of them. The sample has some 56,000 clones; 82% are singletons. V usage is TRBV6-2 or TRBV6-3 and J usage is TRBJ2-5; 13 bases match TRBD2. The TCR sequence derives from a man older than 75 with COVID-19, enrolled during active disease. Sequencing was carried out using peripheral blood. The CDR3 DNA follows: TGTGCCAGCAGCATCCAGACTAGCGGGGGGCCGGAGACCCAGTACTTC. Translating gives CASSIQTSGGPETQYF.